The T cell receptor (beta chain) described here comes from a study of T cells in Graves' hyperthyroidism and ophthalmopathy. Amplification of TCR beta CDR3 regions used RNA as the template. RT-PCR in the first round (using the HTBI primer set) targeted the TCR CDR3. TCRdb re-derived calls from the multiplex PCR reads in MiXCR, one entry per CDR3 protein. The sample includes a few hundred thousand distinct CDR3 sequences, approximately 15% of them seen just once. The study enrolled patients aged 18 to 65 with newly diagnosed hyperthyroidism of under 2 months' duration. Many counts were recorded for this clonotype. Its antigen is unidentified. Whole-study findings and limits: Blood held most thyroid clonotypes expanded above 0.001 frequency. A model using 13 V-J features told ophthalmopathy apart from stable hyperthyroidism.

This receptor was identified in a woman under 40 with Graves' hyperthyroidism. Material: blood.

The CDR3 spells CATSRELVPGELFF. In DNA form, the CDR3 reads TGTGCCACCAGCAGAGAATTGGTACCCGGGGAGCTGTTTTTT. The J gene is TRBJ2-2, the V gene TRBV15; no clear D gene. The germline V gene has CDR1 LNHNV and CDR2 YYDKDF (reference sequence). The CDR3 is 14 residues long. The V gene lost 0 bases and the J gene lost 6 bases, with 8 bases spanning the gap.